Following are 19 T cell receptor beta chains from one sample sequenced in a study of Ad26.COV2.S vaccination and SARS-CoV-2 variants. Sample treatment: 19 received Ad26.COV2.S at low or high dose, single or two shots; 5 received placebo; per-sample allocation not given. Sample collection was performed on day 63 after the first vaccine or placebo injection. Produced via immunoSEQ multiplex PCR; TCRdb's table is partial and in-frame only. The sample contains 430,000 or so clones, around 90% of which appear only once. Here the sequenced sample was peripheral blood, taken in a trial of Ad26.COV2.S vaccine versus placebo. The receptor source for this set is a person between 18 and 65 years old who received the Ad26.COV2.S COVID-19 vaccine or a placebo.

The CDR3 loop is CASIRSLAGGSDTQYF. As DNA, the CDR3 is TGTGCCAGCATTCGATCGCTAGCGGGAGGGAGCGATACGCAGTATTTT. The rearrangement joins TRBV2 to TRBJ2-3; 12 bases line up with TRBD2. V lost 7 bases, J lost 6 bases, and 11 bases stayed unmatched. The length of the CDR3 is 16 residues. Germline V gene sequence: CDR1 SNHLY, CDR2 FYNNEI. Together with reference TRBV2 and TRBJ2-3, the CDR3 gives the full variable domain: EPEVTQTPSHQVTQMGQEVILRCVPISNHLYFYWYRQILGQKVEFLVSFYNNEISEKSEIFDDQFSVERPDGSNFTLKIRSTKLEDSAMYFCASIRSLAGGSDTQYFGPGTRLTVL.

V gene TRBV16 combines with J gene TRBJ1-2; D might be TRBD1 (5 bases). The CDR3 is 14 residues long. The germline V and J ends were trimmed by 2 bases and 4 bases, with 11 bases remaining between them. Germline CDR1 reads KGHSY; CDR2 reads FQNENV. CDR3 in amino acids: CASSQMSGGYGYTF. The CDR3 bases are TGTGCCAGCAGCCAAATGTCGGGGGGCTATGGCTACACCTTC.

This chain connects TRBV6-5 to TRBJ2-1, with 12 bases lining up with TRBD2. The CDR3 is 15 amino acids. V gave up 3 bases and J gave up 9 bases; unmatched junction bases: 6. Germline V CDR1 and CDR2: MNHEY, SVGAGI. In nucleotides, the CDR3 is TGTGCCAGCAGTTATAGGACTAGCGGGATGATTGAGCAGTTCTTC. Translating it yields CASSYRTSGMIEQFF.

This chain links TRBV4-1 with TRBJ1-4; D is ambiguous. The length of the CDR3 is 14 residues. The V and J ends lost 4 bases and 0 bases respectively, with 6 bases between them. Germline lookup yields CDR1 MGHRA and CDR2 YSYEKL. CDR3 region: CASSRLATNEKLFF. In DNA, the CDR3 is TGCGCCAGCAGCCGCCTTGCAACTAATGAAAAACTGTTTTTT.

This chain uses TRBV6-2 or TRBV6-3 with TRBJ1-6; D not certain. The CDR3 runs 13 residues. V lost 2 bases and J 8 bases, leaving 7 bases between the germline ends. From germline, CDR1 is MNHEY and CDR2 SVGEGT. The CDR3 sequence is CASSYGLDSPLHF. The CDR3 DNA is TGTGCCAGCAGTTACGGGCTCGATTCACCCCTCCACTTT.

This chain uses TRBV6-7 with TRBJ2-7; D tentatively fits TRBD1 or TRBD2 (5 bases each). TRBV6-7 is placed among ORFs of uncertain function. The CDR3 sequence is 15 residues long. Trimming left V 5 bases short and J 3 bases short, with 17 bases between. CDR3 loop: CASSPDTGPDYEQYF. For the CDR3, the DNA is TGTGCCAGCAGTCCGGACACGGGACCAGACTACGAGCAGTACTTC.

The chain is built from TRBV3-1 (or the pseudogene TRBV3-2) and TRBJ1-1; 7 nucleotides align to TRBD1. This CDR3 contains 16 residues. The V segment lost 3 bases and the J segment 0 bases; nucleotides outside the gene matches: 7. The V gene's germline CDR1 is LGHDT and CDR2 YNNKEL (reference sequence). CDR3: CASSHLTGSMNTEAFF. DNA of the CDR3: TGTGCCAGCAGCCATTTGACAGGGTCAATGAACACTGAAGCTTTCTTT.

The chain is built from TRBV6-1 and TRBJ1-5; 9 bases fit TRBD1. The V segment lost 6 bases and the J segment 1 base; nucleotides outside the gene matches: 13. The CDR3 is made up of 18 amino acids. Germline V lookup: CDR1 MNHNS, CDR2 SASEGT. In DNA form, the CDR3 reads TGTGCCAGCAGAGAATTGGACAGGGGACGGGGAAGCAATCAGCCCCAGCATTTT. This codes for CASRELDRGRGSNQPQHF.

The chain recombines TRBV14 with TRBJ2-3, with D unclear. V was clipped by 4 bases and J by 0 bases, with 2 bases between them. CDR3 length: 12 amino acids. Germline assignment: CDR1 SGHDN and CDR2 FVKESK. In nucleotides, the CDR3 is TGTGCCAGCAGCCTAAGCACAGATACGCAGTATTTT. Its protein is CASSLSTDTQYF. Based on the CDR3 plus reference TRBV14 and TRBJ2-3, the full variable domain is EAGVTQFPSHSVIEKGQTVTLRCDPISGHDNLYWYRRVMGKEIKFLLHFVKESKQDESGMPNNRFLAERTGGTYSTLKVQPAELEDSGVYFCASSLSTDTQYFGPGTRLTVL.

The gene calls are TRBV4-1 and TRBJ2-1; 14 nucleotides agree with TRBD2. Germline CDR1 is MGHRA and CDR2 is YSYEKL. The CDR3 has 14 residues. The trim removed 5 bases at V and 8 bases at J, leaving 2 bases unmatched. The CDR3 bases are TGCGCCAGCAGCGGGACTAGCGGGAGTGATGAGCAGTTCTTC. This gives the protein CASSGTSGSDEQFF.

The chain combines TRBV19 with TRBJ2-1, with D possibly matching TRBD1 (5 bases). Trimming removed 3 bases at V and 4 bases at J, with 10 bases between. This CDR3 comprises 14 residues. Germline CDR1 LNHDA, CDR2 SQIVND (reference sequence). The DNA of the CDR3 is TGTGCCAGTAGTATGGTGACAGCATACAATGAGCAGTTCTTC. Encoded protein: CASSMVTAYNEQFF.

This clone showed up just a few times. V gene TRBV6-2 or TRBV6-3 combines with J gene TRBJ2-7; the match to TRBD2 covers 11 bases. This CDR3 has 15 residues. Germline CDR1 and CDR2: MNHEY and SVGEGT. J lost 3 bases, V lost 6 bases, and 7 bases had no gene match. The CDR3 protein is CASSFTSGGVYEQYF. CDR3 nucleotides: TGTGCCAGCAGCTTTACTAGCGGGGGAGTCTACGAGCAGTACTTC.

This rearrangement joins TRBV2 to TRBJ1-2; 8 nucleotides agree with TRBD1. The CDR3 contains 15 residues. Looked up from germline, CDR1 is SNHLY and CDR2 is FYNNEI. J lost 3 bases, V lost 3 bases, and 6 bases had no gene match. The chain's CDR3 is CASSDVQGVYYGYTF. Written as DNA, the CDR3 is TGTGCCAGCAGTGACGTACAGGGGGTATACTATGGCTACACCTTC.

The chain uses TRBV5-6 and TRBJ2-3; D not certain. Trimming removed 0 bases at V and 0 bases at J, with 14 bases between. This CDR3 contains 17 residues. Germline CDR1 reads SGHDT; CDR2 reads YYEEEE. The CDR3 region has the DNA TGTGCCAGCAGCTTGGGCACGACTGTCGTTAGCACAGATACGCAGTATTTT. This codes for CASSLGTTVVSTDTQYF.

The chain is built from TRBV29-1 and TRBJ2-7, with D tentatively TRBD2 (6 bases). V lost 1 base, J lost 3 bases, and 13 bases lay in between. The CDR3 consists of 14 residues. Germline V lookup: CDR1 SQVTM, CDR2 ANQGSEA. Here the CDR3 reads CSVEVGAGNYEQYF. The CDR3 nucleotides are TGCAGCGTTGAAGTTGGTGCGGGAAACTACGAGCAGTACTTC.

The gene calls are TRBV19 and TRBJ2-4; TRBD2 aligns across 10 bases. V lost 10 bases, J lost 0 bases, and 3 bases stayed unmatched. Germline V gives CDR1 LNHDA, CDR2 SQIVND (reference sequence). This CDR3 is built from 14 residues. The CDR3 DNA is TGTGCCACCCGACTAGCGGGAGCCAAAAACATTCAGTACTTC. It specifies CATRLAGAKNIQYF.

This rearrangement joins TRBV2 to TRBJ2-7, with D unclear. In germline, CDR1 is SNHLY, CDR2 FYNNEI. The CDR3 totals 15 residues. Trimming shortened V by 6 bases and J by 9 bases, and 24 bases separated the two germline ends. CDR3 region: CASSGTPDLPVGQYF. The DNA of the CDR3 is TGTGCCAGCAGCGGTACCCCGGACCTCCCGGTTGGGCAGTACTTC. Full variable domain (missing parts from reference TRBV2 and TRBJ2-7): EPEVTQTPSHQVTQMGQEVILRCVPISNHLYFYWYRQILGQKVEFLVSFYNNEISEKSEIFDDQFSVERPDGSNFTLKIRSTKLEDSAMYFCASSGTPDLPVGQYFGPGTRLTVT.

V gene TRBV27 combines with J gene TRBJ2-5; TRBD2 is a possible D gene (5 bases). V lost 2 bases, J lost 5 bases, and 9 bases lay in between. Germline assignment: CDR1 MNHEY and CDR2 SMNVEV (reference sequence). The CDR3 is 13 residues long. CDR3 sequence reads: CASSLVREETQYF. CDR3 DNA sequence: TGTGCCAGCAGTTTAGTTAGGGAGGAGACCCAGTACTTC.

In nucleotides, the CDR3 is TGTGCCAGCAGCCGTCACCCGGCAGGCTCTGGGGCCAACGTCCTGACTTTC. It is translated as CASSRHPAGSGANVLTF. The chain is built from TRBV7-6 and TRBJ2-6; no clear D gene. This CDR3 comprises 17 residues. Trimming shortened V by 5 bases and J by 0 bases, and 14 bases separated the two germline ends. Per the germline V gene, CDR1 is SGHVS and CDR2 is FNYEAQ.